This record concerns one T cell receptor (beta chain) sequence. The antigen remains undetermined. Sample treatment: over 15 received Ad26.COV2.S at low or high dose, single or two shots; 5 received placebo; per-sample allocation not given. Day 63 after the first vaccine or placebo injection was the time point for sampling. This CDR3 has 16 amino acids. Per germline, CDR1 LGHNA and CDR2 YNFKEQ. V was cut by 0 bases and J by 1 base, with 12 bases left in between. The sample is drawn from a study of Ad26.COV2.S vaccination and SARS-CoV-2 variants. The overall study: Enrolled in COV1001, the donor was in the Ad26.COV2.S trial arm, which received the vaccine.

Study-wide results and caveats: Researchers cautioned that TCR breadth and depth analyses may have underestimated total T cell responses.

The data were produced by immunoSEQ multiplex PCR, yet TCRdb's version contains in-frame clones alone and is incomplete. In the table there are more than 400,000 clones, about 90% of which are singletons. The chain couples TRBV4-2 to TRBJ1-1; no definite D call. The sequencing here drew on peripheral blood, taken in a trial of Ad26.COV2.S vaccine versus placebo. The source of this sequence is a person between 18 and 59 years old who received the Ad26.COV2.S COVID-19 vaccine or a placebo. CDR3 in amino acids: CASSQEPTRGNTEAFF. In nucleotides, the CDR3 is TGTGCCAGCAGCCAAGAACCAACCCGTGGGAACACTGAAGCTTTCTTT.